This passage covers 3 T cell receptor beta chains from one sample sequenced in a study of blood T cell repertoires in COVID-19. Here immunoSEQ multiplex PCR was the method, and the copy in TCRdb shows in-frame clones only, minus some. The repertoire holds 140,000 or so clones, with approximately 84% as singletons. The sample consisted of peripheral blood. All receptors come from a human donor with acute or convalescent COVID-19. The donor label of this sample is uncertain.

The J gene is TRBJ2-1, the V gene TRBV19, with TRBD2 matching 9 bases. The CDR3 sequence is 16 residues long. Per germline, CDR1 LNHDA and CDR2 SQIVND (reference sequence). V lost 6 bases, J lost 4 bases, and 10 bases stayed unmatched. In DNA form, the CDR3 reads TGTGCCAGTAGAAAGGGTAGCGGGAGCTCTTACAATGAGCAGTTCTTC. It yields the protein CASRKGSGSSYNEQFF.

The rearrangement links TRBV5-4 to TRBJ1-1, with D unclear. V lost 4 bases and J lost 11, with 24 bases in between. The CDR3 runs to 15 residues. Looked up from germline, CDR1 is SGHNT and CDR2 is YYREEE (reference sequence). CDR3 region: CASSPTGTLSFRAFF. In nucleotides, the CDR3 is TGTGCCAGCAGCCCTACGGGAACACTCTCGTTTCGGGCTTTCTTT.

This chain connects TRBV30 to TRBJ2-2, with 7 bases lining up with TRBD1. The V segment lost 2 bases and the J segment 4 bases; nucleotides outside the gene matches: 4. The CDR3 has 14 residues. The germline gives CDR1 GTSNPN, CDR2 SVGIG (reference sequence). The CDR3 nucleotides read TGTGCCTGGAGTTCAACAGGGGCCACCGGGGAGCTGTTTTTT. It specifies CAWSSTGATGELFF.